Described below is a single TCR beta chain sequence and its context. Other DNA sequences of this sample code for an identical CDR3. Here immunoSEQ multiplex PCR was the method, and the copy in TCRdb shows in-frame clones only, minus some. Of about 280,000 clones listed, around 91% are singletons. V lost 3 bases, J lost 4 bases, and 6 bases stayed unmatched. CDR3 length: 15 amino acids. Germline CDR1 reads SGHRS; CDR2 reads YFSETQ. Self-reported history from a screening survey and questionnaire set each donor's cohort. This sample is drawn from a study of blood T cell repertoires in COVID-19. Study-wide background: Sample material is recorded as cDNA or gDNA derived from T cells, B-cell-depleted T cells, or PBMCs.

This receptor was taken from a woman between 18 and 30 years old with acute COVID-19. Sequenced sample: PBMCs or T cells enriched from blood (not recorded which). V is TRBV5-1 and J is TRBJ1-1; 10 bases align to TRBD1. DNA for the CDR3: TGCGCCAGCAGCTCCAGGACAGGGGGTGGCACTGAAGCTTTCTTT. Its translation is CASSSRTGGGTEAFF.